The 28 T cell receptor beta chains given below trace back to one sample, sequenced in a study of early T cells in non-severe SARS-CoV-2 infection. TCRdb re-derived calls from the 5' RACE reads in MiXCR, one entry per CDR3 protein. The data show tens of thousands of distinct CDR3 sequences, around 13% seen once. The sample comprised whole blood. The source of these receptors is an adult who was a healthcare worker with PCR-confirmed SARS-CoV-2 infection or an uninfected control (not recorded which).

There are a few counts of this clonotype. The CDR3 loop is CASSEVGVLAPDTQYF. CDR3 DNA: TGTGCCAGCAGTGAAGTCGGGGTCCTAGCCCCAGATACGCAGTATTTT. The gene calls are TRBV2 and TRBJ2-3; D is perhaps TRBD2 (5 bases). Germline-derived CDR1 and CDR2 are SNHLY and FYNNEI. The CDR3 has 16 amino acids. V gave up 1 base and J gave up 4 bases, with 15 bases separating them.

This chain connects TRBV28 to TRBJ2-3, with 9 bases aligning to TRBD2. Germline assignment: CDR1 MDHEN and CDR2 SYDVKM. This CDR3 is 15 amino acids long. The J segment lost 1 base and the V segment lost 10 bases, leaving 9 bases of the junction unmatched. CDR3 sequence reads: CATKNSGRRTDTQYF. CDR3 sequence (DNA): TGTGCCACCAAAAATAGCGGGAGACGCACAGATACGCAGTATTTT.

The rearrangement links TRBV5-1 to TRBJ2-1, with 11 bases lining up with TRBD2. The junction had 6 bases not matched to a gene; V was cut back by 4 bases and J by 6 bases. The CDR3 is made up of 15 amino acids. The V gene's germline CDR1 is SGHRS and CDR2 YFSETQ. The CDR3: CASSTGLAGTNEQFF. For the CDR3, the DNA is TGCGCCAGCAGCACCGGACTAGCGGGTACCAATGAGCAGTTCTTC.

At least ten counts were recorded for this clonotype. The rearrangement joins TRBV5-6 to TRBJ1-3, with no clear D. CDR1 is SGHDT, CDR2 YYEEEE, per germline. V dropped 0 bases and J dropped 0 bases, with 16 bases sitting between them. The CDR3 contains 18 residues. CDR3 sequence (DNA): TGTGCCAGCAGCTTGGGGGCGAGGGAAGCACTCTCTGGAAACACCATATATTTT. This gives the protein CASSLGAREALSGNTIYF.

This clonotype has more than one count but fewer than ten. This chain uses TRBV9 with TRBJ2-2, with unresolved D. Per germline, CDR1 SGDLS and CDR2 YYNGEE. Between the trimmed V and J ends, which lost 4 bases and 6 bases, there was a span of 7 bases. There are 12 residues in the CDR3. DNA for the CDR3: TGTGCCAGCAGCACCTTTTCCGGGGAGCTGTTTTTT. Residues: CASSTFSGELFF. Full variable domain (missing parts from reference TRBV9 and TRBJ2-2): DSGVTQTPKHLITATGQRVTLRCSPRSGDLSVYWYQQSLDQGLQFLIQYYNGEERAKGNILERFSAQQFPDLHSELNLSSLELGDSALYFCASSTFSGELFFGEGSRLTVL.

The chain combines TRBV20-1 with TRBJ1-1, with 7 bases lining up with TRBD1. CDR3 length equals 11 residues. The germline CDR1 and CDR2 sequences are DFQATT and SNEGSKA (reference sequence). Unmatched junction bases numbered 0, after V lost 5 bases and J lost 3 bases. CDR3: CSADRDTEAFF. As DNA, the CDR3 is TGCAGTGCTGACAGGGACACTGAAGCTTTCTTT.

This clonotype was detected ten times or more. This chain links TRBV12-3 or TRBV12-4 with TRBJ1-5; D is ambiguous. Trimming pared 3 bases from V and 5 bases from J, leaving 8 bases between. The CDR3 is 13 residues long. The CDR3, as DNA: TGTGCCAGCAGTTTTAATAGGGATCAGCCCCAGCATTTT. It encodes CASSFNRDQPQHF.

The chain recombines TRBV7-9 with TRBJ2-5; no clear D gene. V lost 3 bases, J lost 3 bases, and 8 bases lay in between. CDR3 size: 13 residues. Germline CDR1 is SEHNR and CDR2 is FQNEAQ (reference sequence). Here the CDR3 reads CASSFQTEETQYF. The CDR3 nucleotides read TGTGCCAGCAGCTTCCAAACAGAAGAGACCCAGTACTTC.

Ten or more counts support this clonotype. V usage is TRBV6-2 or TRBV6-3 and J usage is TRBJ2-4; D is ambiguous. The V gene's germline CDR1 is MNHEY and CDR2 SVGEGT. This CDR3 has 14 residues. The ends were cut back, 4 bases at V and 14 bases at J, with 21 bases in the middle. CDR3: CASSWTHGALDEYF. The CDR3, as DNA: TGTGCCAGCAGTTGGACCCACGGTGCGCTGGATGAGTACTTC.

This clonotype was detected a few times. The chain combines TRBV7-8 with TRBJ2-1; TRBD1 matches 8 bases. Per germline, CDR1 SGHVS and CDR2 FQNEAQ. The CDR3 is 17 residues long. Trimming at V came to 1 base and at J to 4 bases, leaving 9 bases not matched to a gene. Here the CDR3 reads CASSLVGGRGRYNEQFF. For the CDR3, the DNA is TGTGCCAGCAGCTTAGTCGGAGGCAGGGGGCGATACAATGAGCAGTTCTTC.

This clonotype was found many times. The chain joins TRBV7-7 to TRBJ1-1, with TRBD1 matching 8 bases. Germline CDR1 is SSHAT and CDR2 is FNYEAQ (reference sequence). The CDR3 sequence is 13 residues long. Losses at the gene ends were 5 bases for V and 8 bases for J; bases not matched to a gene: 7. The CDR3 is CASSLNRGEEAFF. CDR3 nucleotides: TGTGCCAGCAGCCTCAACAGGGGGGAAGAAGCTTTCTTT. Full variable domain (rest looked up from reference TRBV7-7 and TRBJ1-1): GAGVSQSPRYKVTKRGQDVTLRCDPISSHATLYWYQQALGQGPEFLTYFNYEAQPDKSGLPSDRFSAERPEGSISTLTIQRTEQRDSAMYRCASSLNRGEEAFFGQGTRLTVV.

V gene TRBV20-1 combines with J gene TRBJ2-5; D remains unclear. The CDR3 loop spans 13 amino acids. Germline V lookup: CDR1 DFQATT, CDR2 SNEGSKA (reference sequence). Trimming stripped 0 bases from V and 4 bases from J, with 9 bases between. This CDR3 is CSARERWPETQYF. The CDR3 DNA follows: TGCAGTGCTAGAGAGCGATGGCCAGAGACCCAGTACTTC.

The rearrangement uses TRBV28 and TRBJ2-2, with TRBD2 identical over 8 bases. Germline V lookup: CDR1 MDHEN, CDR2 SYDVKM. Losses at the gene ends were 2 bases for V and 4 bases for J; bases not matched to a gene: 6. The CDR3 is 16 amino acids. This chain's CDR3 is CASSLGSGGPTGELFF. In DNA, the CDR3 is TGTGCCAGCAGTTTAGGTTCGGGAGGGCCCACCGGGGAGCTGTTTTTT.

This clonotype has a count of ten or more. J is TRBJ2-3 and V is TRBV2; TRBD2 is a possible D gene (5 bases). The ends were cut back, 5 bases at V and 5 bases at J, with 20 bases in the middle. This CDR3 has 16 amino acids. The germline V gene encodes CDR1 SNHLY and CDR2 FYNNEI. The CDR3 here is CASSIGISPRVDTQYF. CDR3 DNA: TGTGCCAGCAGTATCGGGATTTCTCCGCGGGTAGATACGCAGTATTTT.

This clonotype was observed many times. The chain carries TRBV15 and TRBJ2-7; D is possibly TRBD2 (5 bases). Per germline, CDR1 LNHNV and CDR2 YYDKDF (reference sequence). The CDR3 spans 14 residues. The ends were cut back, 6 bases at V and 2 bases at J, with 14 bases in the middle. CDR3 sequence: CATSLGATPYEQYF. Here the CDR3 DNA reads TGTGCCACCAGTCTGGGAGCGACGCCCTACGAGCAGTACTTC.

This clonotype has at least ten counts. The genes are TRBV6-6 and TRBJ2-5; the D gene is possibly TRBD1 (6 bases). The germline CDR1 and CDR2 sequences are MNHNY and SVGAGI (reference sequence). CDR3 length: 14 amino acids. V lost 2 bases and J lost 5, with 12 bases in between. This CDR3 reads CASSYPQGFETQYF. The DNA for the CDR3 is TGTGCCAGCAGTTACCCGCAGGGGTTTGAGACCCAGTACTTC.

The rearrangement links TRBV18 to TRBJ2-5; a weak D match, TRBD1 (5 bases). CDR1 and CDR2 from the germline V gene are KGHSH and LQKENI. Trimming pared 2 bases from V and 6 bases from J, leaving 13 bases between. The CDR3 runs to 14 residues. CDR3 bases: TGTGCCAGCTCACCAGACAGTGCATATCAGACCCAGTACTTC. It encodes CASSPDSAYQTQYF.

In its sample, this clonotype was seen a few times. The chain has TRBV18 and TRBJ2-4; D is ambiguous. The CDR3 extends over 15 amino acids. V was clipped by 2 bases and J by 0 bases, with 8 bases between them. Germline CDR1 KGHSH, CDR2 LQKENI. CDR3 DNA: TGTGCCAGCTCACCAGCCATCATAGCCAAAAACATTCAGTACTTC. Translating gives CASSPAIIAKNIQYF.

V usage is TRBV7-2 and J usage is TRBJ1-3; the D is unclear. Trimming stripped 1 base from V and 4 bases from J, with 8 bases between. The CDR3 is 14 residues long. The germline V gene has CDR1 SGHTA and CDR2 FQGNSA. CDR3 nucleotide sequence: TGTGCCAGCAGCTTAGAAAGGGCGGGAAACACCATATATTTT. Protein sequence: CASSLERAGNTIYF.

V usage is TRBV6-2 or TRBV6-3 and J usage is TRBJ2-7; unclear D gene. The CDR3 has 12 residues. Germline V CDR1 and CDR2: MNHEY, SVGEGT. Trimming left V 5 bases short and J 7 bases short, with 12 bases between. CDR3 loop: CASSRPIQEQYF. CDR3 DNA: TGTGCCAGCAGTCGACCGATTCAGGAGCAGTACTTC.

About this clonotype itself: Just one base apart from a much larger clone, this may be a read error. The genes are TRBV7-8 and TRBJ2-2, with 8 bases that match TRBD2. The germline gives CDR1 SGHVS, CDR2 FQNEAQ. The length of the CDR3 is 16 residues. The CDR3 loop is CANSLAGGANTGELFF. The CDR3 nucleotides are TGTGCCAACAGCCTTGCGGGGGGCGCGAACACCGGGGAGCTGTTTTTT.

As concerns this clonotype: The junction departs from the called germline gene at one end, perhaps through a read error. The chain links TRBV6-5 to TRBJ2-1; D might be TRBD2 (5 bases). Germline V gene data show CDR1 as MNHEY and CDR2 as SVGAGI. The CDR3 contains 14 residues. CDR3 protein: CASSSLVTSNGQFF. The CDR3 region has the DNA TGTGCCAGCAGTTCACTAGTTACGTCCAATGGGCAGTTCTTC.

This clonotype has only a few counts. The rearrangement uses TRBV27 and TRBJ1-5; maybe TRBD1 (5 bases). The CDR3 loop spans 15 amino acids. The V and J ends lost 5 bases and 4 bases respectively, with 15 bases between them. Germline CDR1 reads MNHEY; CDR2 reads SMNVEV (reference sequence). The CDR3, as DNA: TGTGCCAGCAGTCCGACCCCGTCAGGGAATCAGCCCCAGCATTTT. It encodes CASSPTPSGNQPQHF.

The rearrangement uses TRBV27 and TRBJ1-1; D uncertain. The V end was cut by 5 bases, the J end by 0 bases, with 16 bases between. Per germline, CDR1 MNHEY and CDR2 SMNVEV (reference sequence). CDR3 size: 16 residues. This CDR3 is CASSPYSEKLNTEAFF. DNA of the CDR3: TGTGCCAGCAGTCCCTATTCGGAAAAATTGAACACTGAAGCTTTCTTT.

The chain combines TRBV7-2 with TRBJ2-5; possible D gene TRBD2, 6 bases. The CDR3 totals 13 residues. The germline V gene encodes CDR1 SGHTA and CDR2 FQGNSA. The V end lost 7 bases, the J end lost 4 bases, and 13 bases lay between the germline ends. The CDR3 loop is CASTLRRGETQYF. CDR3 nucleotide sequence: TGTGCCAGCACGCTAAGGAGGGGAGAGACCCAGTACTTC. Supplemented by reference TRBV7-2 and TRBJ2-5, the full variable domain reads GAGVSQSPSNKVTEKGKDVELRCDPISGHTALYWYRQSLGQGLEFLIYFQGNSAPDKSGLPSDRFSAERTGGSVSTLTIQRTQQEDSAVYLCASTLRRGETQYFGPGTRLLVL.

Only a few counts were recorded for this clonotype. Mismatch with germline at one junction end may stem from a read error. The chain links TRBV7-7 to TRBJ1-1, with D possibly matching TRBD1 (6 bases). The CDR3 loop spans 13 amino acids. Germline values: CDR1 SSHAT, CDR2 FNYEAQ (reference sequence). CDR3 nucleotide sequence: TGTGCTAGCAGCGCATACCAGGGGACTGAAGCTTTCTTT. This encodes CASSAYQGTEAFF. Together with reference TRBV7-7 and TRBJ1-1, the CDR3 gives the full variable domain: GAGVSQSPRYKVTKRGQDVTLRCDPISSHATLYWYQQALGQGPEFLTYFNYEAQPDKSGLPSDRFSAERPEGSISTLTIQRTEQRDSAMYRCASSAYQGTEAFFGQGTRLTVV.

This clonotype was picked up many times. The V gene is TRBV7-9, the J gene TRBJ2-2; D not resolved. Germline V gene data show CDR1 as SEHNR and CDR2 as FQNEAQ (reference sequence). This CDR3 comprises 16 residues. Trimming took 3 bases from V and 0 from J, leaving 11 bases between them. The CDR3 DNA sequence: TGTGCCAGCAGCTTTGGTAGGCCCACGAACACCGGGGAGCTGTTTTTT. This gives the protein CASSFGRPTNTGELFF.

This clonotype was seen ten or more times. The chain is built from TRBV5-1 and TRBJ2-7, with TRBD1 identical over 8 bases. Per germline, CDR1 SGHRS and CDR2 YFSETQ. V dropped 4 bases and J dropped 3; count of bases not matched to a gene: 12. The CDR3 covers 16 residues. For the CDR3, the DNA is TGCGCCAGCAGCCTACTTCCGGGACAGGCCAACTACGAGCAGTACTTC. This translates into CASSLLPGQANYEQYF.